The rows below give T cell receptor beta chains drawn from one sample of a study of blood T cell repertoires in COVID-19. Produced via immunoSEQ multiplex PCR; TCRdb's table is partial and in-frame only. The repertoire holds around 260,000 clones, 87% seen once, with 1.5% in the top ten. The material sequenced was peripheral blood. These receptors all stem from a woman in her 40s who had recovered from COVID-19. Both conserved end residues are part of each CDR3. A D gene is named only where the DNA matches it firmly. Where a row states a size, it is once, few, many or the class of an expanded clone; other rows omit it.

D gene	V gene	clone size	J gene	CDR3 protein	CDR3 DNA
TRBD1	TRBV9	NA	TRBJ1-1	CASSPGQGSLNTEAFF	TGTGCCAGCAGCCCAGGACAGGGCTCCCTAAACACTGAAGCTTTCTTT
TRBD1	TRBV10-2	NA	TRBJ1-5	CASTEDREDQPQHF	TGCGCCAGCACCGAGGACAGGGAGGATCAGCCCCAGCATTTT
TRBD2	TRBV6-5	NA	TRBJ2-7	CASRGLAGPYEQYF	TGTGCCAGCAGGGGACTAGCGGGGCCGTACGAGCAGTACTTC
NA	TRBV5-1	few	TRBJ2-5	CASSSTGSQETQYF	TGCGCCAGCAGCTCCACAGGGAGTCAAGAGACCCAGTACTTC
NA	TRBV11-2	NA	TRBJ1-5	CASSPDSPSQPQHF	TGTGCCAGCAGCCCCGACTCGCCTAGTCAGCCCCAGCATTTT
NA	TRBV7-2	NA	TRBJ1-1	CASSLGEGGAFF	TGTGCCAGCAGCTTAGGGGAGGGTGGGGCTTTCTTT
TRBD1	TRBV4-2	NA	TRBJ1-4	CASSQVGTGFEKLFF	TGTGCCAGCAGCCAAGTAGGGACAGGGTTTGAAAAACTGTTTTTT
NA	TRBV18	few	TRBJ1-1	CASSWGGTEAFF	TGTGCCAGCTCTTGGGGGGGCACTGAAGCTTTCTTT
NA	TRBV15	NA	TRBJ1-1	CATSPGGDNTEAFF	TGTGCCACCAGCCCCGGAGGGGACAACACTGAAGCTTTCTTT
TRBD1	TRBV5-4	NA	TRBJ2-2	CASSLAWTGAAGELFF	TGTGCCAGCAGCTTGGCTTGGACAGGGGCCGCCGGGGAGCTGTTTTTT
NA	TRBV18	NA	TRBJ1-6	CASSPPGQGLTYNSPLHF	TGTGCCAGCTCACCACCGGGGCAGGGATTGACCTATAATTCACCCCTCCACTTT
TRBD2	TRBV5-1	NA	TRBJ2-7	CASRLASGGYEQYF	TGCGCCAGCAGACTCGCTAGCGGGGGGTACGAGCAGTACTTC
NA	TRBV19	few	TRBJ2-3	CASSRQGWTDTQYF	TGTGCCAGTAGTAGGCAGGGCTGGACAGATACGCAGTATTTT
NA	TRBV2	NA	TRBJ1-3	CASGWGVNSGNTIYF	TGTGCCAGCGGGTGGGGGGTGAACTCTGGAAACACCATATATTTT
TRBD1	TRBV5-1	NA	TRBJ2-5	CASSLATGPQETQYF	TGCGCCAGCAGCTTGGCGACAGGGCCCCAAGAGACCCAGTACTTC
NA	TRBV30	NA	TRBJ2-5	CAWSVESGAGETQYF	TGTGCCTGGAGTGTAGAATCTGGGGCCGGGGAGACCCAGTACTTC
TRBD1	TRBV7-2	NA	TRBJ1-5	CASSTRDRGKPQHF	TGTGCCAGCAGCACTCGGGACAGGGGAAAACCCCAGCATTTT
TRBD1	TRBV30	NA	TRBJ2-3	CAWILQGSYTDTQYF	TGTGCCTGGATACTACAGGGGTCCTACACAGATACGCAGTATTTT
TRBD1	TRBV4-1	few	TRBJ1-2	CASSQGTGGTSGYTF	TGCGCCAGCAGCCAAGGGACAGGAGGAACTAGTGGCTACACCTTC
NA	TRBV19	NA	TRBJ2-7	CASSIGRPYEQYF	TGTGCCAGTAGTATAGGCAGGCCCTACGAGCAGTACTTC
NA	TRBV6-5	NA	TRBJ1-6	CASSYSRANSPLHF	TGTGCCAGCAGTTACTCGCGGGCTAATTCACCCCTCCACTTT
NA	TRBV9	NA	TRBJ2-2	CASSVAQTVDTGELFF	TGTGCCAGCAGCGTAGCCCAGACAGTCGACACCGGGGAGCTGTTTTTT
NA	TRBV5-4	NA	TRBJ2-2	CASSLDASAGIGELFF	TGTGCCAGCAGCTTGGACGCTAGCGCCGGGATCGGGGAGCTGTTTTTT
NA	TRBV7-2	NA	TRBJ1-1	CASSLFGRNTEAFF	TGTGCCAGCAGCCTATTTGGTCGGAACACTGAAGCTTTCTTT
NA	TRBV11-2	NA	TRBJ1-2	CASSSPRVGGYTF	TGTGCCAGCAGCTCCCCCAGGGTTGGCGGCTACACCTTC
NA	TRBV2	NA	TRBJ2-5	CASSEDSWGGRKLGTQYF	TGTGCCAGCAGTGAAGATTCGTGGGGGGGCCGTAAATTAGGGACCCAGTACTTC
NA	TRBV5-1	NA	TRBJ1-3	CASSLEGYSSGNTIYF	TGCGCCAGCAGCTTGGAGGGGTATAGCTCTGGAAACACCATATATTTT
NA	TRBV24-1	NA	TRBJ2-1	CATSPMGGADNEQFF	TGTGCCACCAGTCCTATGGGGGGGGCTGACAATGAGCAGTTCTTC
TRBD1	TRBV19	NA	TRBJ2-7	CASKGRTGKFEQYF	TGTGCCAGTAAGGGGCGGACAGGGAAGTTCGAGCAGTACTTC
TRBD1	TRBV5-4	NA	TRBJ1-1	CASNPVQGSTEAFF	TGTGCCAGCAACCCTGTACAGGGGTCCACTGAAGCTTTCTTT
NA	TRBV2	NA	TRBJ2-7	CASSDGAGVGYEQYF	TGTGCCAGCAGTGACGGGGCAGGGGTTGGCTACGAGCAGTACTTC
NA	TRBV14	NA	TRBJ1-1	CASSPAGGTEAFF	TGTGCCAGCAGCCCGGCCGGGGGGACTGAAGCTTTCTTT
TRBD2	TRBV7-2	NA	TRBJ2-7	CASSLVSSGDEQYF	TGTGCCAGCAGCTTAGTCTCTAGCGGGGACGAGCAGTACTTC
NA	TRBV5-5	once	TRBJ2-3	CASSLAQGAQYF	TGTGCCAGCAGCTTGGCCCAGGGCGCGCAGTATTTT
NA	TRBV6-5	NA	TRBJ1-2	CASSYLDGGDGYTF	TGTGCCAGCAGTTACTTAGACGGGGGGGACGGCTACACCTTC
NA	TRBV6-2/TRBV6-3	NA	TRBJ1-5	CASSYSMVTGGQPQHF	TGTGCCAGCAGTTACTCGATGGTGACGGGAGGTCAGCCCCAGCATTTT
NA	TRBV6-4	NA	TRBJ1-2	CASSPKEGPNYGYTF	TGTGCCAGCAGTCCCAAGGAGGGGCCCAACTATGGCTACACCTTC
NA	TRBV7-9	NA	TRBJ2-2	CASSLARATGELFF	TGTGCCAGCAGCTTAGCGCGCGCGACCGGGGAGCTGTTTTTT
NA	TRBV3-1/TRBV3-2	NA	TRBJ1-4	CASSWGGTNEKLFF	TGTGCCAGCAGTTGGGGGGGGACTAATGAAAAACTGTTTTTT
NA	TRBV5-4	NA	TRBJ1-4	CASSSSGATNEKLFF	TGTGCCAGCAGTTCCTCAGGGGCAACTAATGAAAAACTGTTTTTT
NA	TRBV5-4	NA	TRBJ2-2	CASSLLKGDTGELFF	TGTGCCAGCAGCTTGTTGAAGGGGGACACCGGGGAGCTGTTTTTT
TRBD1	TRBV9	once	TRBJ1-2	CASSIKTTGDGYTF	TGTGCCAGCAGCATAAAAACGACAGGGGATGGCTACACCTTC
NA	TRBV9	once	TRBJ1-3	CASSPWLSGNTIYF	TGTGCCAGCAGCCCTTGGCTCTCTGGAAACACCATATATTTT
NA	TRBV11-3	NA	TRBJ2-1	CASSPRGDSYNEQFF	TGTGCCAGCAGCCCTCGCGGGGATTCCTACAATGAGCAGTTCTTC
TRBD1	TRBV6-5	once	TRBJ1-1	CASSYRGQEAFF	TGTGCCAGCAGTTACAGGGGGCAGGAAGCTTTCTTT
NA	TRBV20-1	NA	TRBJ1-4	CSASPQGRGLFF	TGCAGTGCTAGTCCACAAGGTCGAGGACTGTTTTTT
NA	TRBV13	NA	TRBJ2-3	CASSLVRGGADTQYF	TGTGCCAGCAGCTTAGTTAGGGGGGGCGCAGATACGCAGTATTTT
NA	TRBV5-1	NA	TRBJ1-3	CASSLGTPPGNTIYF	TGCGCCAGCAGCTTGGGGACTCCTCCCGGAAACACCATATATTTT
NA	TRBV6-6	NA	TRBJ2-1	CASSSLPSFRNEQFF	TGTGCCAGCAGTTCCTTACCGTCGTTTCGGAATGAGCAGTTCTTC
TRBD1	TRBV5-1	NA	TRBJ1-2	CASTRDSTNYGYTF	TGCGCCAGCACGCGGGACAGTACTAACTATGGCTACACCTTC
NA	TRBV5-3	NA	TRBJ1-4	CARSQLGGPTNEKLFF	TGTGCCAGAAGCCAGCTGGGGGGGCCGACTAATGAAAAACTGTTTTTT
NA	TRBV12-3/TRBV12-4	NA	TRBJ1-1	CASSRLENTEAFF	TGTGCCAGCAGCAGGCTTGAGAACACTGAAGCTTTCTTT
TRBD2	TRBV5-1	NA	TRBJ2-1	CASSLAGTSGGSSYNEQFF	TGCGCCAGCAGCTTGGCCGGGACTAGCGGGGGGAGCTCCTACAATGAGCAGTTCTTC